This TCR beta chain is drawn from a study of spatial heterogeneity in lung cancer. Study overall: Detected beta-chain sequences consistently exceeded alpha-chain sequences. Study-level points and caveats: Among tumor T cells, estimated coverage was roughly 7% for alpha chains and around 13% for beta chains. Tumor mutation count correlated with how many alpha and beta TCRs expanded intratumorally.

MiXCR, applied by TCRdb to the 5' RACE reads, yields one record per CDR3 protein. The repertoire has around 12,000 distinct CDR3 sequences, 4% to 6% of them found once; the top ten carry approximately 40%. Stated time point: sample taken at primary tumor resection. The input material, whole RNA from tumor, nontumor lung or frozen PBMC, was sequenced unsorted. Germline CDR1 reads SGHDN; CDR2 reads FVKESK. Losses at the gene ends were 4 bases for V and 3 bases for J; bases not matched to a gene: 8. This CDR3 contains 15 residues. This clonotype was found many times. Its cognate antigen is unknown. The starting material was lung tumor tissue, obtained at surgery. The chain is built from TRBV14 and TRBJ1-1; TRBD1 matches 7 bases. This receptor was taken from a male donor with early-stage non-small cell lung cancer. CDR3 in DNA: TGTGCCAGCAGCCTCCCGGACAGGATTTACACTGAAGCTTTCTTT. It codes for CASSLPDRIYTEAFF.